This T cell receptor (beta chain) was documented in a study of T-cell reconstitution after alpha-beta-depleted transplantation in children. Study-level findings and limits: The study reportedly traced alpha-beta T cells about two months after transplant to several hundred expanded graft clones. At day 60, the high TCRbeta diversity found in some patients originated from recipient T cells and thymic progenitors that had survived. When one year had passed after transplant, most T-cell counts and diversity came from newly produced T cells.

V was shortened by 3 bases and J by 6 bases, with 8 bases between the two germline ends. The CDR3 runs 11 residues. Looked up from germline, CDR1 is SQVTM and CDR2 is ANQGSEA. Worth noting for this clonotype: The antigen remains unidentified.

The library targeted TCRbeta and was prepared with unique molecular identifiers. From the PCR reads, TCRdb called clonotypes with MiXCR, one entry per CDR3 protein. The data hold 580,000 or so distinct CDR3 sequences, with about 23% observed a single time. Sequenced material: PBMCs, mostly from graft donor cells, taken 360 days after TCRalphabeta/CD19-depleted stem cell transplant. The TCR was taken from a boy under two years old who had a stem cell transplant for acute myeloid leukemia, so the T cells may come from the graft donor. V gene TRBV29-1 combines with J gene TRBJ1-2, with D possibly matching TRBD1 (6 bases). In nucleotides, the CDR3 is TGCAGCGTTGAGGGGGCGAATGGCTACACCTTC. This sequence encodes CSVEGANGYTF. The whole variable domain, filled in from reference TRBV29-1 and TRBJ1-2, reads SAVISQKPSRDICQRGTSLTIQCQVDSQVTMMFWYRQQPGQSLTLIATANQGSEATYESGFVIDKFPISRPNLTFSTLTVSNMSPEDSSIYLCSVEGANGYTFGSGTRLTVV.